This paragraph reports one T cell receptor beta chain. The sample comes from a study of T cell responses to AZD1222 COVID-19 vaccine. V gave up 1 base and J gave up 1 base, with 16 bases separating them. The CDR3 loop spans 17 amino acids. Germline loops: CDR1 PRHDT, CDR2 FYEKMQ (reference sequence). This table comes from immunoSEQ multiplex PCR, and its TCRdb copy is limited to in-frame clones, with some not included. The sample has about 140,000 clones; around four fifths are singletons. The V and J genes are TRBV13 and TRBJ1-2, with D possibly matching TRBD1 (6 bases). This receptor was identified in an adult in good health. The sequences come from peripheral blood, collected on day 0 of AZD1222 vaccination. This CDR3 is CASSLEGGQRLNYGYTF. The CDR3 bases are TGTGCCAGCAGCTTAGAGGGGGGACAACGCCTTAACTATGGCTACACCTTC.